A selection of T cell receptor beta chains follows, all from one sample in a study of cytomegalovirus exposure and HLA in healthy donors. The repertoire was sequenced with immunoSEQ multiplex PCR; TCRdb's copy has only in-frame clones and lacks some. The sample has 65,000 or so clones; 60% to 80% are singletons. Sequenced material: PBMCs. All receptors come from a girl aged 5-17 years in good health and CMV-seropositive. CDR3s include the opening cysteine and the closing phenylalanine or tryptophan. D genes are given only for firm matches. A clone size is listed for some rows: how often the clone was seen (once, few, many), or a class if it is expanded.

j_call: TRBJ1-5; v_call: TRBV6-1; d_call: .; clone_size: .; cdr3_aa: CASSELKNQRGVGNQPQHF; cdr3_nt: TGTGCCAGCAGTGAGCTAAAGAATCAACGGGGGGTAGGGAATCAGCCCCAGCATTTT
j_call: TRBJ1-1; v_call: TRBV5-6; d_call: .; clone_size: .; cdr3_aa: CASRRNTEAFF; cdr3_nt: TGTGCCAGCAGGAGGAACACTGAAGCTTTCTTT
j_call: TRBJ2-3; v_call: TRBV9; d_call: TRBD1; clone_size: .; cdr3_aa: CASSAGGPDTQYF; cdr3_nt: TGTGCCAGCAGCGCAGGGGGCCCAGATACGCAGTATTTT
j_call: TRBJ2-4; v_call: TRBV18; d_call: TRBD1; clone_size: .; cdr3_aa: CASSPWTGGWSLAKNIQYF; cdr3_nt: TGTGCCAGCTCACCCTGGACAGGGGGCTGGTCGCTAGCCAAAAACATTCAGTACTTC
j_call: TRBJ2-3; v_call: TRBV2; d_call: TRBD2; clone_size: .; cdr3_aa: CASTRRLAGGFTDTQYF; cdr3_nt: TGTGCCAGCACTCGACGTCTAGCGGGAGGATTCACAGATACGCAGTATTTT
j_call: TRBJ2-1; v_call: TRBV5-8; d_call: TRBD2; clone_size: .; cdr3_aa: CASSSRAGGSYNEQFF; cdr3_nt: TGTGCCAGCAGCTCCCGAGCGGGAGGTTCCTACAATGAGCAGTTCTTC
j_call: TRBJ2-7; v_call: TRBV4-1; d_call: .; clone_size: .; cdr3_aa: CASSQGTRVGSYEQYF; cdr3_nt: TGCGCCAGCAGCCAAGGAACCAGGGTGGGCTCCTACGAGCAGTACTTC
j_call: TRBJ1-2; v_call: TRBV2; d_call: TRBD1; clone_size: .; cdr3_aa: CASRGTGYGYTF; cdr3_nt: TGTGCCAGCAGGGGGACAGGCTATGGCTACACCTTC
j_call: TRBJ2-7; v_call: TRBV4-3; d_call: .; clone_size: .; cdr3_aa: CASSQETATYEQYF; cdr3_nt: TGCGCCAGCAGCCAAGAAACAGCTACCTACGAGCAGTACTTC
j_call: TRBJ1-5; v_call: TRBV14; d_call: .; clone_size: .; cdr3_aa: CASSQGQQQPQHF; cdr3_nt: TGTGCCAGCAGCCAAGGACAGCAGCAGCCCCAGCATTTT
j_call: TRBJ2-5; v_call: TRBV28; d_call: .; clone_size: .; cdr3_aa: CASSRTAQETQYF; cdr3_nt: TGTGCCAGCAGTAGGACAGCACAAGAGACCCAGTACTTC
j_call: TRBJ2-1; v_call: TRBV10-3; d_call: TRBD2; clone_size: .; cdr3_aa: CAASPQGGREWFF; cdr3_nt: TGTGCCGCATCACCCCAGGGAGGGCGGGAGTGGTTCTTC
j_call: TRBJ1-2; v_call: TRBV9; d_call: TRBD1; clone_size: .; cdr3_aa: CASSPGQGGGNYGYTF; cdr3_nt: TGTGCCAGCAGCCCGGGACAGGGAGGCGGGAACTATGGCTACACCTTC
j_call: TRBJ1-2; v_call: TRBV30; d_call: .; clone_size: .; cdr3_aa: CAWSLQGYGYTF; cdr3_nt: TGTGCCTGGAGTCTACAGGGCTATGGCTACACCTTC
j_call: TRBJ2-7; v_call: TRBV2; d_call: .; clone_size: .; cdr3_aa: CASMRGRSLEQYF; cdr3_nt: TGTGCCAGCATGCGGGGTCGGTCCCTCGAGCAGTACTTC
j_call: TRBJ2-3; v_call: TRBV14; d_call: TRBD2; clone_size: .; cdr3_aa: CASSPGGGWTDTQYF; cdr3_nt: TGTGCCAGCAGCCCGGGCGGGGGTTGGACAGATACGCAGTATTTT
j_call: TRBJ2-4; v_call: TRBV5-1; d_call: .; clone_size: .; cdr3_aa: CASSPGLGKNIQYF; cdr3_nt: TGCGCCAGCAGTCCAGGGTTGGGCAAAAACATTCAGTACTTC
j_call: TRBJ2-7; v_call: TRBV29-1; d_call: .; clone_size: few; cdr3_aa: CSVVGSSYEQYF; cdr3_nt: TGCAGCGTTGTAGGGAGCTCCTACGAGCAGTACTTC
j_call: TRBJ2-1; v_call: TRBV29-1; d_call: .; clone_size: .; cdr3_aa: CSAEVKGSLYNEQFF; cdr3_nt: TGCAGCGCCGAGGTCAAGGGGTCTCTTTACAATGAGCAGTTCTTC
j_call: TRBJ2-3; v_call: TRBV5-4; d_call: .; clone_size: .; cdr3_aa: CASSLGHFTDTQYF; cdr3_nt: TGTGCCAGCAGCTTGGGCCACTTCACAGATACGCAGTATTTT
j_call: TRBJ2-1; v_call: TRBV5-6; d_call: TRBD2; clone_size: .; cdr3_aa: CASSPRLAGSYNEQFF; cdr3_nt: TGTGCCAGCAGCCCCAGACTAGCCGGCTCCTACAATGAGCAGTTCTTC
j_call: TRBJ2-1; v_call: TRBV5-1; d_call: .; clone_size: .; cdr3_aa: CASSISAYNEQFF; cdr3_nt: TGCGCCAGCAGCATTAGCGCCTACAATGAGCAGTTCTTC
j_call: TRBJ2-7; v_call: TRBV28; d_call: TRBD2; clone_size: .; cdr3_aa: CASSIAGSSYEQYF; cdr3_nt: TGTGCCAGCAGTATAGCGGGGAGCTCCTACGAGCAGTACTTC
j_call: TRBJ2-3; v_call: TRBV27; d_call: TRBD1; clone_size: .; cdr3_aa: CASKYRGSTDTQYF; cdr3_nt: TGTGCCAGCAAGTACAGGGGCAGCACAGATACGCAGTATTTT
j_call: TRBJ1-2; v_call: TRBV9; d_call: TRBD1; clone_size: .; cdr3_aa: CASSVVALGQGPYGYTF; cdr3_nt: TGTGCCAGCAGCGTAGTGGCACTGGGACAGGGGCCCTATGGCTACACCTTC
j_call: TRBJ2-5; v_call: TRBV7-9; d_call: .; clone_size: .; cdr3_aa: CASSLGAGGQETQYF; cdr3_nt: TGTGCCAGCAGCTTAGGTGCAGGAGGACAAGAGACCCAGTACTTC
j_call: TRBJ2-1; v_call: TRBV29-1; d_call: .; clone_size: .; cdr3_aa: CSVESSGAAGYNEQFF; cdr3_nt: TGCAGCGTTGAATCCTCCGGAGCGGCCGGCTACAATGAGCAGTTCTTC
j_call: TRBJ2-1; v_call: TRBV4-1; d_call: TRBD2; clone_size: .; cdr3_aa: CASALGLAGGHNEQFF; cdr3_nt: TGCGCCAGCGCCCTGGGACTAGCGGGGGGCCACAATGAGCAGTTCTTC
j_call: TRBJ2-7; v_call: TRBV7-9; d_call: .; clone_size: .; cdr3_aa: CASSLRGTASYEQYF; cdr3_nt: TGTGCCAGCAGCTTAAGGGGAACCGCTTCCTACGAGCAGTACTTC
j_call: TRBJ1-2; v_call: TRBV7-2; d_call: TRBD1; clone_size: .; cdr3_aa: CASSASGTGVNYGYTF; cdr3_nt: TGTGCCAGCAGCGCATCCGGGACAGGGGTTAACTATGGCTACACCTTC
j_call: TRBJ1-2; v_call: TRBV13; d_call: .; clone_size: .; cdr3_aa: CASSSRQINYGYTF; cdr3_nt: TGTGCCAGCAGCTCCCGACAGATAAACTATGGCTACACCTTC
j_call: TRBJ1-6; v_call: TRBV29-1; d_call: TRBD1; clone_size: .; cdr3_aa: CSVPGQGRRTSISPLHF; cdr3_nt: TGCAGCGTCCCTGGACAGGGGCGGAGGACGTCGATTTCACCCCTCCACTTT
j_call: TRBJ2-7; v_call: TRBV10-2; d_call: TRBD1; clone_size: .; cdr3_aa: CASRQGPGEQYF; cdr3_nt: TGCGCCAGCAGACAGGGGCCGGGAGAGCAGTACTTC
j_call: TRBJ1-1; v_call: TRBV2; d_call: .; clone_size: .; cdr3_aa: CASSETSISEAFF; cdr3_nt: TGTGCCAGCAGTGAAACTTCTATATCCGAAGCTTTCTTT
j_call: TRBJ2-3; v_call: TRBV27; d_call: .; clone_size: .; cdr3_aa: CASSLLLPADTQYF; cdr3_nt: TGTGCCAGCAGTTTACTACTACCAGCAGATACGCAGTATTTT
j_call: TRBJ1-2; v_call: TRBV4-3; d_call: TRBD1; clone_size: .; cdr3_aa: CASSQDTGGLNYGYTF; cdr3_nt: TGCGCCAGCAGCCAAGATACAGGGGGCTTAAACTATGGCTACACCTTC
j_call: TRBJ2-3; v_call: TRBV9; d_call: .; clone_size: .; cdr3_aa: CASSPRTRTDTQYF; cdr3_nt: TGTGCCAGCAGCCCACGGACTCGAACAGATACGCAGTATTTT
j_call: TRBJ1-2; v_call: TRBV7-2; d_call: .; clone_size: .; cdr3_aa: CASSSLTQGNGYTF; cdr3_nt: TGTGCCAGCAGCTCCCTTACTCAGGGGAATGGCTACACCTTC
j_call: TRBJ2-2; v_call: TRBV27; d_call: .; clone_size: .; cdr3_aa: CASSSTRGLRAGFASSTGELFF; cdr3_nt: TGTGCCAGCAGTTCCACAAGGGGCCTCCGGGCAGGTTTTGCGAGCAGCACCGGGGAGCTGTTTTTT
j_call: TRBJ2-7; v_call: TRBV20-1; d_call: .; clone_size: .; cdr3_aa: CSGQIFHEQYF; cdr3_nt: TGCAGCGGACAGATTTTCCACGAGCAGTACTTC
j_call: TRBJ2-7; v_call: TRBV29-1; d_call: .; clone_size: .; cdr3_aa: CSVSGILTYEQYF; cdr3_nt: TGCAGCGTCTCAGGGATTCTTACCTACGAGCAGTACTTC
j_call: TRBJ1-1; v_call: TRBV5-4; d_call: TRBD1; clone_size: few; cdr3_aa: CASSGGQGGLLNTEAFF; cdr3_nt: TGTGCCAGCAGTGGGGGACAGGGGGGACTTTTGAACACTGAAGCTTTCTTT
j_call: TRBJ2-1; v_call: TRBV30; d_call: TRBD2; clone_size: .; cdr3_aa: CAWIPLWTSGLLNEQFF; cdr3_nt: TGTGCCTGGATCCCCCTCTGGACTAGTGGCCTACTGAATGAGCAGTTCTTC
j_call: TRBJ1-1; v_call: TRBV25-1; d_call: .; clone_size: .; cdr3_aa: CASHAGSLTEAFF; cdr3_nt: TGTGCCAGTCACGCCGGGAGCCTGACTGAAGCTTTCTTT
j_call: TRBJ2-7; v_call: TRBV2; d_call: .; clone_size: .; cdr3_aa: CASSGGRGMSDEQYF; cdr3_nt: TGTGCCAGCAGTGGTGGTCGGGGTATGAGCGACGAGCAGTACTTC
j_call: TRBJ2-1; v_call: TRBV5-6; d_call: .; clone_size: .; cdr3_aa: CASSLGQGDPYNEQFF; cdr3_nt: TGTGCCAGCAGCTTGGGTCAGGGCGACCCATACAATGAGCAGTTCTTC
j_call: TRBJ1-1; v_call: TRBV18; d_call: .; clone_size: .; cdr3_aa: CASSQQKNTEAFF; cdr3_nt: TGTGCCAGCTCACAACAAAAGAACACTGAAGCTTTCTTT
j_call: TRBJ2-1; v_call: TRBV29-1; d_call: .; clone_size: .; cdr3_aa: CSVEGFTYYNEQFF; cdr3_nt: TGCAGCGTGGAGGGCTTTACATACTACAATGAGCAGTTCTTC
j_call: TRBJ2-7; v_call: TRBV7-8; d_call: TRBD1; clone_size: .; cdr3_aa: CASSLELGQSAYEQYF; cdr3_nt: TGTGCCAGCAGCCTAGAATTGGGACAGTCGGCCTACGAGCAGTACTTC
j_call: TRBJ1-2; v_call: TRBV28; d_call: .; clone_size: .; cdr3_aa: CASSDNPLGDTHF; cdr3_nt: TGTGCCAGCAGCGACAACCCATTGGGGGACACCCACTTC
j_call: TRBJ2-7; v_call: TRBV15; d_call: .; clone_size: .; cdr3_aa: CATSASPGLAYEQYF; cdr3_nt: TGTGCCACTAGCGCTAGCCCAGGACTCGCCTACGAGCAGTACTTC
j_call: TRBJ1-1; v_call: TRBV7-9; d_call: .; clone_size: .; cdr3_aa: CASSSSVGVEAFF; cdr3_nt: TGTGCCAGCAGCTCCTCGGTAGGAGTAGAAGCTTTCTTT
j_call: TRBJ1-5; v_call: TRBV7-2; d_call: .; clone_size: once; cdr3_aa: CASSLVPGEGQPQHF; cdr3_nt: TGTGCCAGCAGCTTAGTACCAGGGGAGGGTCAGCCCCAGCATTTT
j_call: TRBJ1-5; v_call: TRBV7-8; d_call: .; clone_size: .; cdr3_aa: CASVIGTRGQPQHF; cdr3_nt: TGTGCCAGCGTCATTGGGACAAGGGGTCAGCCCCAGCATTTT